A single sample is the source of the 22 T cell receptor beta chains below, sequenced in a study of blood T cell repertoires in COVID-19. Only in-frame clones appear in the TCRdb table, and some are missing; sequencing was by immunoSEQ multiplex PCR. The sample has about 120,000 clones; about 74% are singletons. The specimen sequenced was peripheral blood. These receptors originate from a man aged 55 to 70 with acute or convalescent COVID-19.

This clone was seen a handful of times. The V and J genes are TRBV5-6 and TRBJ1-1; 7 positions match TRBD1. Unmatched junction bases numbered 5, after V lost 2 bases and J lost 1 base. The CDR3 extends over 15 amino acids. Per germline, CDR1 SGHDT and CDR2 YYEEEE. CDR3 sequence: CASSFRDRTNTEAFF. CDR3 DNA: TGTGCCAGCAGCTTCAGGGACAGAACGAACACTGAAGCTTTCTTT.

On this clone itself: Its ends do not fully match the called genes, so a read error is possible. The chain is built from TRBV4-1 and TRBJ1-2, with 7 bases identical to TRBD1. The CDR3 extends over 13 amino acids. Per the germline V gene, CDR1 is MGHRA and CDR2 is YSYEKL. CDR3 bases: TGCGCCAGCAGCGATATACAGGGGAATGGCCACACCTTC. Encoded protein: CASSDIQGNGHTF.

This clone was recorded a few times. The V gene is TRBV6-6, the J gene TRBJ1-2; a possible D gene is TRBD1 (6 bases). V was clipped by 5 bases and J by 8 bases, with 12 bases between them. This CDR3 is built from 12 residues. Germline V gene lookup returns CDR1 MNHNY and CDR2 SVGAGI (reference sequence). The CDR3 here is CASSKTGKGYTF. CDR3 nucleotides: TGTGCCAGCAGTAAAACAGGGAAAGGCTACACCTTC.

This clone was picked up a small number of times. The chain is built from TRBV27 and TRBJ2-3; 7 bases are a match to TRBD2. Germline V gene data show CDR1 as MNHEY and CDR2 as SMNVEV (reference sequence). CDR3 size: 18 residues. Trimming took 4 bases from V and 1 from J; bases not matched to a gene: 14. CDR3 sequence: CASSYGRLGAPGTDTQYF. The CDR3 DNA is TGTGCCAGCAGTTACGGGAGGCTTGGGGCGCCGGGCACAGATACGCAGTATTTT.

This chain joins TRBV9 and TRBJ2-7; D possibly corresponds to TRBD2 (6 bases). Germline loops: CDR1 SGDLS, CDR2 YYNGEE. The CDR3 is made up of 13 amino acids. The V end was cut by 7 bases, the J end by 3 bases, with 14 bases between. The CDR3 sequence is CASSRDSYYEQYF. CDR3 coding DNA: TGTGCCAGCTCTCGGGACTCCTACTACGAGCAGTACTTC.

The genes are TRBV19 and TRBJ2-5, with a possible D match to TRBD2 (6 bases). The V end was cut by 6 bases, the J end by 1 base, with 15 bases between. The CDR3 is 15 amino acids. CDR1 LNHDA and CDR2 SQIVND come from the germline V gene (reference sequence). The CDR3 loop reads CASRAVGEAQETQYF. In nucleotides, the CDR3 is TGTGCCAGTAGGGCAGTAGGGGAGGCCCAAGAGACCCAGTACTTC.

The V and J genes are TRBV4-2 and TRBJ1-4; 10 nucleotides match TRBD1. This CDR3 region has 19 residues. With 4 bases clipped from V and 4 bases from J, the junction kept 15 bases outside the gene matches. The germline V gene encodes CDR1 LGHNA and CDR2 YNFKEQ. The CDR3 sequence is CASSPMTGGGQTGNEKLFF. In DNA, the CDR3 is TGTGCCAGCAGCCCGATGACAGGGGGCGGACAAACCGGTAATGAAAAACTGTTTTTT.

This sequence joins TRBV6-5 and TRBJ1-2, with D tentatively TRBD1 (6 bases). Germline CDR1 is MNHEY and CDR2 is SVGAGI. V was pared by 0 bases and J by 2 bases, with 13 bases between. The CDR3 contains 16 residues. CDR3 in amino acids: CASSYSFAGANYGYTF. The CDR3 nucleotides read TGTGCCAGCAGTTACTCGTTCGCAGGGGCCAACTATGGCTACACCTTC.

The chain is built from TRBV11-3 and TRBJ2-1, with 10 bases fitting TRBD2. The CDR3 totals 16 residues. The junction had 5 bases not matched to a gene; V was cut back by 4 bases and J by 2 bases. Per germline, CDR1 SGHNT and CDR2 YENEEA. CDR3 sequence: CASSSEAGGPYNEQFF. In nucleotides, the CDR3 is TGTGCCAGCAGCTCCGAAGCGGGGGGGCCCTACAATGAGCAGTTCTTC.

The chain recombines TRBV6-4 with TRBJ2-1; 7 positions match TRBD1. The CDR3 contains 15 residues. Per the germline V gene, CDR1 is MRHNA and CDR2 is SNTAGT. With 9 bases clipped from V and 6 bases from J, the junction kept 14 bases outside the gene matches. The CDR3: CASSIMGQLGNEQFF. The DNA for the CDR3 is TGTGCCAGTAGCATCATGGGACAGTTGGGCAATGAGCAGTTCTTC.

This clone was seen at least ten times. This rearrangement joins TRBV29-1 to TRBJ2-7; 9 nucleotides line up with TRBD1. CDR3 length equals 12 residues. The V gene end was trimmed by 5 bases and the J gene end by 6 bases; junction bases not matched to a gene: 5. Germline CDR1 and CDR2: SQVTM and ANQGSEA. CDR3 sequence (DNA): TGCAGCGTTCGACAGGGGGGAACCGAGCAGTACTTC. This codes for CSVRQGGTEQYF.

This clone was recorded many times. The J gene is TRBJ1-2, the V gene TRBV18, with 7 positions matching TRBD1. Trimming removed 3 bases from V and 0 bases from J; junction bases left unmatched: 4. Per the germline V gene, CDR1 is KGHSH and CDR2 is LQKENI. The CDR3 length is 15 residues. The CDR3 nucleotides are TGTGCCAGCTCACCGGGACAGCAAACTAACTATGGCTACACCTTC. Translated, it gives CASSPGQQTNYGYTF.

The chain links TRBV24-1 to TRBJ1-1; TRBD1 matches 9 bases. Per germline, CDR1 KGHDR and CDR2 SFDVKD. The CDR3 has 16 amino acids. V gave up 4 bases and J gave up 5 bases; unmatched junction bases: 10. CDR3 sequence: CATSDPSDRGGTEAFF. CDR3 nucleotides: TGTGCCACCAGTGACCCCTCGGACAGGGGAGGAACTGAAGCTTTCTTT.

The gene calls are TRBV9 and TRBJ2-2, with TRBD1 identical over 8 bases. CDR3 size: 15 residues. The germline V gene encodes CDR1 SGDLS and CDR2 YYNGEE. V was clipped by 4 bases and J by 5 bases; unmatched bases: 7. The CDR3 nucleotides read TGTGCCAGCAGCACCGGACAGGGTCTTACCGGGGAGCTGTTTTTT. Amino acids: CASSTGQGLTGELFF. Filled out from reference TRBV9 and TRBJ2-2, the complete variable domain reads DSGVTQTPKHLITATGQRVTLRCSPRSGDLSVYWYQQSLDQGLQFLIQYYNGEERAKGNILERFSAQQFPDLHSELNLSSLELGDSALYFCASSTGQGLTGELFFGEGSRLTVL.

This chain joins TRBV4-1 and TRBJ2-7, with 10 bases fitting TRBD1. V lost 4 bases to trimming and J lost 2 bases; unmatched junction nucleotides: 5. The germline gives CDR1 MGHRA, CDR2 YSYEKL. CDR3 length equals 15 residues. The CDR3 region is CASSPSGTGAYEQYF. The CDR3 DNA sequence: TGCGCCAGCAGCCCATCCGGGACAGGGGCCTACGAGCAGTACTTC.

V gene TRBV25-1 combines with J gene TRBJ2-3; weak D call: TRBD2 (6 bases). This CDR3 is built from 16 residues. The V and J ends lost 10 bases and 1 base respectively, with 21 bases between them. Germline lookup yields CDR1 MGHDK and CDR2 SYGVNS. CDR3 loop: CATRGWGEGGTDTQYF. The CDR3 DNA reads TGTGCCACCCGGGGGTGGGGGGAAGGAGGCACAGATACGCAGTATTTT.

This clone was observed a few times. This chain joins TRBV27 and TRBJ1-1; D uncertain. The germline V and J ends were trimmed by 4 bases and 1 base, with 16 bases remaining between them. Germline CDR1 MNHEY, CDR2 SMNVEV (reference sequence). This CDR3 contains 16 residues. The CDR3 nucleotides read TGTGCCAGCAGTTCCCGCGGAGGGCGCACGAACACTGAAGCTTTCTTT. It yields the protein CASSSRGGRTNTEAFF.

This chain connects TRBV5-1 to TRBJ1-2; 11 bases align to TRBD1. J was trimmed by 7 bases and V by 2 bases; bases with no gene match: 16. This CDR3 comprises 18 residues. From germline, CDR1 is SGHRS and CDR2 YFSETQ. The CDR3 region has the DNA TGCGCCAGCAGCTTTAGTCCGGCCGGGACAGGGGGAGTCGGTGGCTACACCTTC. Translation: CASSFSPAGTGGVGGYTF.

This rearrangement joins TRBV18 to TRBJ1-2, with 8 bases matching TRBD1. Trimming at V came to 3 bases and at J to 8 bases, leaving 8 bases not matched to a gene. This CDR3 is 14 amino acids long. Germline CDR1 reads KGHSH; CDR2 reads LQKENI. The CDR3 protein is CASSPFGQGGGYTF. CDR3 coding DNA: TGTGCCAGCTCACCCTTTGGACAGGGCGGAGGCTACACCTTC.

This clone was found once. The V and J genes are TRBV7-7 and TRBJ2-1; D is unresolved. The V gene's germline CDR1 is SSHAT and CDR2 FNYEAQ (reference sequence). The ends were cut back, 1 base at V and 5 bases at J, with 6 bases in the middle. CDR3 length: 13 residues. CDR3 nucleotide sequence: TGTGCCAGCAGCTTAGGAGCCAACAATGAGCAGTTCTTC. Translated, it gives CASSLGANNEQFF. Combining the CDR3 with reference TRBV7-7 and TRBJ2-1 gives the whole variable domain GAGVSQSPRYKVTKRGQDVTLRCDPISSHATLYWYQQALGQGPEFLTYFNYEAQPDKSGLPSDRFSAERPEGSISTLTIQRTEQRDSAMYRCASSLGANNEQFFGPGTRLTVL.

This chain uses TRBV30 with TRBJ1-1; D not resolved. The CDR3 loop spans 14 amino acids. Germline lookup yields CDR1 GTSNPN and CDR2 SVGIG (reference sequence). V was cut by 1 base and J by 1 base, with 10 bases left in between. The CDR3 nucleotides are TGTGCCTGGAGTGGAGTAGTTCCGAACACTGAAGCTTTCTTT. Protein product: CAWSGVVPNTEAFF.

This clone was seen a few times. The chain links TRBV6-5 to TRBJ2-5, with TRBD2 identical over 10 bases. CDR1 and CDR2 from the germline V gene are MNHEY and SVGAGI. J gave up 5 bases and V 8 bases, and 5 bases lay outside the gene matches. The CDR3 length is 13 residues. Here the CDR3 DNA reads TGTGCCAGCGGAACTAGCGGGGCGGAGACCCAGTACTTC. This encodes CASGTSGAETQYF.